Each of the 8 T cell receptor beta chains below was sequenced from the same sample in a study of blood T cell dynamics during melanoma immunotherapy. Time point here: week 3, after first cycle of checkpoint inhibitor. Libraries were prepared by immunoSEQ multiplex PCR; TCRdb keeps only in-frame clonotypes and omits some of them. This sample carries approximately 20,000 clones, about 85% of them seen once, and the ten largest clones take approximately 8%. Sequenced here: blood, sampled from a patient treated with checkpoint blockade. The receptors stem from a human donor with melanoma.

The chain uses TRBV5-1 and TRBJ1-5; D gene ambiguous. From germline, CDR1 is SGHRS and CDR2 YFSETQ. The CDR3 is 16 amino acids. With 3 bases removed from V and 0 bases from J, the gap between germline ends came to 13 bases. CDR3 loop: CASSSSGSYSNQPQHF. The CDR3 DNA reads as TGCGCCAGCAGCTCCTCGGGTAGTTATAGCAATCAGCCCCAGCATTTT.

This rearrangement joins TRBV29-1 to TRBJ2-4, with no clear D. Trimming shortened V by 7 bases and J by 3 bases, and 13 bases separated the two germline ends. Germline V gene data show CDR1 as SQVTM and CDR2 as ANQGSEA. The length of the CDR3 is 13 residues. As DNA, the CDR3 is TGCAGCGGTTCCGGACGGGTCAAAAACATTCAGTACTTC. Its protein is CSGSGRVKNIQYF.

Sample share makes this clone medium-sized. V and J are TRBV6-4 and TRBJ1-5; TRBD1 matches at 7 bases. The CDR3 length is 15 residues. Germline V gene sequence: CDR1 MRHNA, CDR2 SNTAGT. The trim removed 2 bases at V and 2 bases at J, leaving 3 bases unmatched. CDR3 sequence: CASSDNGQGNQPQHF. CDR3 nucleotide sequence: TGTGCCAGCAGTGACAATGGACAGGGCAATCAGCCCCAGCATTTT.

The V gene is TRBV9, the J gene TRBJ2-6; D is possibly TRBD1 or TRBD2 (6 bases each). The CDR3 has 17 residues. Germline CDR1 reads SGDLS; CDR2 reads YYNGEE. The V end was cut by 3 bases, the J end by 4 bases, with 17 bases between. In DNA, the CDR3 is TGTGCCAGCAGCGCCTACCCGGGGGCCGCGGGGGCCAACGTCCTGACTTTC. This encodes CASSAYPGAAGANVLTF.

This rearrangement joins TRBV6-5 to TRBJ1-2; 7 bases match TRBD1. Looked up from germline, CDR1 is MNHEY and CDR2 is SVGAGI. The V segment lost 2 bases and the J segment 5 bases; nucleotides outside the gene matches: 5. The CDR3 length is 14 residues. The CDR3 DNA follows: TGTGCCAGCAGTTACGGCAGGGGGGGGTATGGCTACACCTTC. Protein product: CASSYGRGGYGYTF.

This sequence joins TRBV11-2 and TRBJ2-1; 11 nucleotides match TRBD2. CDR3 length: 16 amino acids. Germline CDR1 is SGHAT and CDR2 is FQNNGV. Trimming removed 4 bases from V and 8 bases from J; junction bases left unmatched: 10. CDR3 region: CASSSSISGRGDEQFF. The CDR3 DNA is TGTGCCAGCAGCTCGTCTATTAGCGGGAGGGGCGATGAGCAGTTCTTC.

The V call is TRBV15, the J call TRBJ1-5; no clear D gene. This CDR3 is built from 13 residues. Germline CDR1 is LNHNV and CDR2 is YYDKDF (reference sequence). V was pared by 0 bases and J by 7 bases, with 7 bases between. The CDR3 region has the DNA TGTGCCACCAGCAGAGAGGACGGCCAGCCCCAGCATTTT. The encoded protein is CATSREDGQPQHF.

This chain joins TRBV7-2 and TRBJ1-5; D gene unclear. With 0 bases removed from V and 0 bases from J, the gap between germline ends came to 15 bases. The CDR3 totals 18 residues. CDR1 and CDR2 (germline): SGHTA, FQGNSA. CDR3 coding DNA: TGTGCCAGCAGCTTAGCTTTCGACACTGGCGATAGCAATCAGCCCCAGCATTTT. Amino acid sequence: CASSLAFDTGDSNQPQHF.